The source of this T cell receptor (beta chain) is a study of PD-L1 blockade in urothelial cancer. Study in general: Blood was tested 3 weeks (second dose) and 6 weeks into treatment.

Germline assignment: CDR1 MDHEN and CDR2 SYDVKM. The CDR3 covers 15 residues. V was cut by 8 bases and J by 1 base, with 15 bases left in between. Here immunoSEQ multiplex PCR was the method, and the copy in TCRdb shows in-frame clones only, minus some. In the table there are approximately 86,000 clones, 85% of which are singletons. The sample's time point: pretreatment peripheral blood. The chain combines TRBV28 with TRBJ2-4; D is possibly TRBD2 (6 bases). The TCR was taken from a man between 35 and 55 years old with urothelial cancer. Sequenced material: PBMCs, taken around atezolizumab (anti-PD-L1) treatment. The CDR3 reads CASRSRGLAKNIQYF. The CDR3, as DNA: TGTGCCAGCCGCTCGCGGGGCTTGGCCAAAAACATTCAGTACTTC.